This T cell receptor beta chain emerged from a study of cytomegalovirus exposure and HLA in healthy donors. In the study overall: HLA-typed donors were the source of around 87 million unique TCRs, which an early data release held.

This clone showed up just a few times. What it recognizes is unknown. Overall study results and limits: Researchers reported in a later analysis that a missense DCLRE1C variant was tied to TCR beta V- and J-gene trimming.

Primers for the PCR totalled 60 Vbeta and 13 Jbeta. Original methodology: Tens of millions of unique TCR beta chains, 9.5 million to 11 million of them shared, were counted by a later analysis. The assay was immunoSEQ multiplex PCR, and TCRdb's table has in-frame clones only and misses some. For V, J and clone size, that table is used; D and trimming come from the DNA. This table holds some 200,000 clones, around a tenth found once. Germline CDR1 is SNHLY and CDR2 is FYNNEI. The CDR3 spans 14 residues. The rearrangement joins TRBV2 to TRBJ2-5; D perhaps matches TRBD1 (6 bases). The J call is doubtful: the DNA matches TRBJ2-7 better. Source material: PBMCs. The receptor comes from a woman aged 25 to 39 in good health and CMV-seropositive. Here the CDR3 DNA reads TGTGCCAGCAGTGAGCAGGGCCAGGGGTACGAGCAGTACTTC. It codes for CASSEQGQGYEQYF.